This T cell receptor (beta chain) appears in the sequencing data of a study of blood T cell repertoires in COVID-19. Study details: Sites in the United States, Italy and Spain provided acute and convalescent COVID-19 samples. T cells, B-cell-depleted T cells, or PBMCs provided the cDNA or gDNA that served as material.

Per the study methods: It was from reference gene primer amplification that nucleated cell counts were estimated. TCRdb's table, derived via immunoSEQ multiplex PCR, lists solely in-frame clones and lacks some. V, J and clone size are those of that table, while D and trimming were read from the DNA. The data contain 190,000 or so clones, more than 70% of them seen just once; the ten biggest clones take up approximately 2.9%. This CDR3 is built from 14 residues. The ends lost 4 bases at V and 8 bases at J; junction bases unmatched: 7. Looked up from germline, CDR1 is MGHRA and CDR2 is YSYEKL. The sequence came from a woman aged 80 or older with active or convalescent COVID-19. The sequenced sample consisted of peripheral blood. The genes are TRBV4-1 and TRBJ1-3, with 8 bases aligning to TRBD1. The CDR3 coding sequence is TGCGCCAGCAGCCTCGGACAGGGCGTAGACACCATATATTTT. Its translation is CASSLGQGVDTIYF.